This passage covers 23 T cell receptor beta chains from one sample sequenced in a study of CXCR3-negative and CXCR3-positive naive CD8 T cells. The TRB cDNA libraries were prepared by 5' RACE with UMI labels. No DNA is given; TCRdb re-called the 5' RACE reads and lists each CDR3 protein once. The sample shows fewer than 50,000 distinct CDR3 sequences, and more than 1.5% sits with its ten largest clones. The sample consisted of naive CXCR3- CD8+ T cells from blood. The subset denotes: CD45RO-CCR7+CD27+CD95- naive CD8+ T cells lacking CXCR3 (TNR3-). The receptors come from a human donor in good health. Some clones in this sample may be carry-over from other donors' samples.

The chain joins TRBV27 to TRBJ2-7. CDR3 length: 13 amino acids. Germline V gives CDR1 MNHEY, CDR2 SMNVEV (reference sequence). CDR3 region: CASSLVALGEQYF.

The chain employs TRBV20-1 and TRBJ2-7; the TRBD1 assignment by TCRdb is unverifiable without DNA. Germline V lookup: CDR1 DFQATT, CDR2 SNEGSKA (reference sequence). The CDR3 is 12 amino acids. The CDR3 spells CSARGTDYEQYF.

The rearrangement links TRBV7-9 to TRBJ1-5. The CDR3 contains 14 residues. The germline CDR1 and CDR2 sequences are SEHNR and FQNEAQ (reference sequence). The CDR3 here is CASSLAGFNQPQHF.

The J gene is TRBJ2-5, the V gene TRBV12-3 or TRBV12-4; TCRdb designates TRBD1, a call that cannot be tested without DNA. CDR3 length: 14 residues. The CDR3 protein is CASEGQGAWETQYF.

This rearrangement joins TRBV7-9 to TRBJ1-6; TCRdb outputs TRBD1, but without DNA this stays unchecked. Germline V gene lookup returns CDR1 SEHNR and CDR2 FQNEAQ (reference sequence). The CDR3 is 15 amino acids. The CDR3 protein is CASSSRDRGGSPLHF. Filled out from reference TRBV7-9 and TRBJ1-6, the complete variable domain reads DTGVSQNPRHKITKRGQNVTFRCDPISEHNRLYWYRQTLGQGPEFLTYFQNEAQLEKSRLLSDRFSAERPKGSFSTLEIQRTEQGDSAMYLCASSSRDRGGSPLHFGNGTRLTVT.

The J gene is TRBJ2-7, the V gene TRBV4-2; TCRdb outputs TRBD2, but without DNA this stays unchecked. The V gene's germline CDR1 is LGHNA and CDR2 YNFKEQ. The CDR3 spans 18 residues. The CDR3 loop reads CASSQDLRSYGFSHEQYF.

The V gene is TRBV9, the J gene TRBJ2-3; TCRdb gives TRBD1 as the D gene, but with no DNA this cannot be confirmed. The CDR3 extends over 17 amino acids. Germline V gene sequence: CDR1 SGDLS, CDR2 YYNGEE. The CDR3 spells CASSTGTNSFPRDTQYF. Variable domain in full (rest from reference TRBV9 and TRBJ2-3): DSGVTQTPKHLITATGQRVTLRCSPRSGDLSVYWYQQSLDQGLQFLIQYYNGEERAKGNILERFSAQQFPDLHSELNLSSLELGDSALYFCASSTGTNSFPRDTQYFGPGTRLTVL.

The V gene is TRBV6-2 or TRBV6-3, the J gene TRBJ2-2. There are 13 residues in the CDR3. The germline V gene has CDR1 MNHEY and CDR2 SVGEGT. The CDR3 spells CASVWANTGELFF.

The chain couples TRBV6-2 or TRBV6-3 to TRBJ2-7; TCRdb's D gene call, TRBD1, goes unchecked for lack of DNA. Germline V gene lookup returns CDR1 MNHEY and CDR2 SVGEGT. The CDR3 consists of 14 residues. The CDR3 protein is CASGGGRSSYEQYF.

The rearrangement links TRBV7-8 to TRBJ2-1; TCRdb's D call, TRBD1, is unchecked because there is no DNA. Germline lookup yields CDR1 SGHVS and CDR2 FQNEAQ. This CDR3 region has 16 residues. The CDR3 loop reads CASSTRGIGGYNEQFF.

The chain has TRBV5-6 and TRBJ2-7; as DNA is missing, the TRBD1 call by TCRdb cannot be tested. The germline V gene has CDR1 SGHDT and CDR2 YYEEEE. The CDR3 covers 12 residues. This chain's CDR3 is CASSLYREESYF.

The gene calls are TRBV10-3 and TRBJ2-7; TCRdb names TRBD2, which stays unverified in the absence of DNA. Germline V gene sequence: CDR1 ENHRY, CDR2 SYGVKD. The CDR3 sequence is 16 residues long. The CDR3 region is CAISVAGTRMEDEQYF.

V is TRBV15 and J is TRBJ2-3; the TCRdb call, TRBD2, lacks DNA for checking. The germline V gene has CDR1 LNHNV and CDR2 YYDKDF (reference sequence). CDR3 size: 16 residues. The CDR3 sequence: CATSRGLAGSADTQYF.

The rearrangement links TRBV4-3 to TRBJ1-1. Germline CDR1 and CDR2: LGHNA and YSLEER. This CDR3 is built from 15 residues. The CDR3: CASSQDAGGDTEAFF.

The chain has TRBV7-2 and TRBJ2-1; TCRdb names TRBD1, which stays unverified in the absence of DNA. From germline, CDR1 is SGHTA and CDR2 FQGNSA. The CDR3 consists of 14 residues. The CDR3: CASSLARGMDEQFF.

The chain has TRBV6-1 and TRBJ2-3. The CDR3 is made up of 14 amino acids. CDR1 and CDR2 from the germline V gene are MNHNS and SASEGT. The CDR3 reads CASTFLSTEDTQYF.

The V call is TRBV9, the J call TRBJ2-7; with no DNA, the TCRdb D assignment of TRBD1 cannot be verified. The CDR3 covers 17 residues. Germline CDR1 and CDR2: SGDLS and YYNGEE. CDR3: CASSASGTVALGFEQYF.

V gene TRBV2 combines with J gene TRBJ1-1; TCRdb selects TRBD1, and the lack of DNA leaves this call unchecked. Germline CDR1 is SNHLY and CDR2 is FYNNEI. This CDR3 is 18 amino acids long. This CDR3 reads CASSERTETNAMNTEAFF.

The gene calls are TRBV19 and TRBJ2-7; TCRdb's assignment of TRBD2 cannot be checked, as there is no DNA. This CDR3 region has 14 residues. In germline, CDR1 is LNHDA, CDR2 SQIVND (reference sequence). CDR3 amino acids: CASSLASGIYEQYF.

This chain joins TRBV29-1 and TRBJ1-1. Germline loops: CDR1 SQVTM, CDR2 ANQGSEA. The CDR3 contains 11 residues. CDR3 protein: CSVEDAGGAFF.

The chain couples TRBV29-1 to TRBJ1-1. Per the germline V gene, CDR1 is SQVTM and CDR2 is ANQGSEA. This CDR3 region has 13 residues. The CDR3 sequence: CSYEGGSNTEAFF.

The V and J genes are TRBV29-1 and TRBJ2-7. This CDR3 region has 12 residues. From germline, CDR1 is SQVTM and CDR2 ANQGSEA. CDR3 sequence reads: CSVHTGPYEQYF.

V usage is TRBV21-1 and J usage is TRBJ1-5; TCRdb's assignment of TRBD1 cannot be checked, as there is no DNA. TRBV21-1 is a known pseudogene. The CDR3 runs to 17 residues. The CDR3: CASRFVVEQGLSWPQHF.